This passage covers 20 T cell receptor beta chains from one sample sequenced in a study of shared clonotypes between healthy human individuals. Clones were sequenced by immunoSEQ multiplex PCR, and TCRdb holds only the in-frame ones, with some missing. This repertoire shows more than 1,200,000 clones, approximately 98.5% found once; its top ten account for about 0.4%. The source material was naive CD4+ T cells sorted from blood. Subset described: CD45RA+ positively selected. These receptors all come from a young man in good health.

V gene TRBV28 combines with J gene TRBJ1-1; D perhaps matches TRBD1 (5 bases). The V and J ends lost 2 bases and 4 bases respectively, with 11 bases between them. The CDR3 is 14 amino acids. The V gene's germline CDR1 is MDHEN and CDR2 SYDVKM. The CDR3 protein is CASSLGPTGTEAFF. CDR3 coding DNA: TGTGCCAGCAGTTTAGGCCCAACAGGCACTGAAGCTTTCTTT.

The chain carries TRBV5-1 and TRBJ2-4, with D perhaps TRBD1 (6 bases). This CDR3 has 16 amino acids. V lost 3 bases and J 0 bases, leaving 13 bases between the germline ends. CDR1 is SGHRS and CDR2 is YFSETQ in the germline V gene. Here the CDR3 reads CASSYTGTIAKNIQYF. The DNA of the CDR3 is TGCGCCAGCAGCTACACAGGGACCATAGCCAAAAACATTCAGTACTTC.

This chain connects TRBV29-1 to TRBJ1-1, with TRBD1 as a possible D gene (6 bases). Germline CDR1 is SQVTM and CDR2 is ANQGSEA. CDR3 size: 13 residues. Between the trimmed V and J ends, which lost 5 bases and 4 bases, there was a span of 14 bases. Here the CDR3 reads CSVRQGQGTEAFF. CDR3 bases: TGCAGCGTTCGCCAGGGGCAGGGCACTGAAGCTTTCTTT.

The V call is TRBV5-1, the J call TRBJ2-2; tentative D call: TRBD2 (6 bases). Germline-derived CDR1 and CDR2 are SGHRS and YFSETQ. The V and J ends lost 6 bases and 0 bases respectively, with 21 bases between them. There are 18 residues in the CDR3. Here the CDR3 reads CASTKIRGRDANTGELFF. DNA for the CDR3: TGCGCCAGCACCAAAATTCGCGGGCGGGACGCGAACACCGGGGAGCTGTTTTTT.

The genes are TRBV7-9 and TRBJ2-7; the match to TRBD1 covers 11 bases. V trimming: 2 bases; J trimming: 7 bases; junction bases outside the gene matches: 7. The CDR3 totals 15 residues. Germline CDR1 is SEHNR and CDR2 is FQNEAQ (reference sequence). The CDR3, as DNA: TGTGCCAGCAGCTTAAAAGGACAGGGGGCGCGGGAGCAGTACTTC. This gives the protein CASSLKGQGAREQYF.

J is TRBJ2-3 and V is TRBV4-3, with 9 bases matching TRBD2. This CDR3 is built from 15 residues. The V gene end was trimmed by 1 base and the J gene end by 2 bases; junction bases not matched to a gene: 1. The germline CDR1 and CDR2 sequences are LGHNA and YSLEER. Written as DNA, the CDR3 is TGCGCCAGCAGCCAAGGACTAGCGGACACAGATACGCAGTATTTT. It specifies CASSQGLADTDTQYF.

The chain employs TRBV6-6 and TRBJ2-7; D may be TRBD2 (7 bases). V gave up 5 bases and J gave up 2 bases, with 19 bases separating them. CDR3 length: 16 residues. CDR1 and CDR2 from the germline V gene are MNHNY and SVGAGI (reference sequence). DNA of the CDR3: TGTGCCAGCAGTGCCGGGGCAAGGGAGGGGGCCTACGAGCAGTACTTC. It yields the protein CASSAGAREGAYEQYF.

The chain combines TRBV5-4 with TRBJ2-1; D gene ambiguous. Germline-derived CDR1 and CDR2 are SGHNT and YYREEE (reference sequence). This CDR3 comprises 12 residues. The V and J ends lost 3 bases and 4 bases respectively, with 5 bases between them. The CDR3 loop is CASSSVYNEQFF. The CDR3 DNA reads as TGTGCCAGCAGCTCCGTTTACAATGAGCAGTTCTTC.

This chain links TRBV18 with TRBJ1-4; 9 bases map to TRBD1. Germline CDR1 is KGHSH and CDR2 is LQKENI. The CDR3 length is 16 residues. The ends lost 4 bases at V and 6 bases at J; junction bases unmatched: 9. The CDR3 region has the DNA TGTGCCAGCTCACAGCCCAACAGGGGGCGCGATGAAAAACTGTTTTTT. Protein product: CASSQPNRGRDEKLFF.

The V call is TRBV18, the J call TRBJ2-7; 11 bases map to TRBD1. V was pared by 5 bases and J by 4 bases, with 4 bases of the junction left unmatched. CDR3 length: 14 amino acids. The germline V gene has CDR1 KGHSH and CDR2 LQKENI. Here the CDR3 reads CASSWTGGRYEQYF. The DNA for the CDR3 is TGTGCCAGCTCATGGACAGGGGGCAGATACGAGCAGTACTTC.

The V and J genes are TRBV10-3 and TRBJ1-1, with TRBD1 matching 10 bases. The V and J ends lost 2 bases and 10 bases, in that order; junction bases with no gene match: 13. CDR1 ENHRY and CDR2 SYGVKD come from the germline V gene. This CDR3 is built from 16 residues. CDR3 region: CAISEQGGQGNGGAFF. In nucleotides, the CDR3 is TGTGCCATCAGTGAGCAGGGGGGACAGGGGAACGGTGGAGCTTTCTTT.

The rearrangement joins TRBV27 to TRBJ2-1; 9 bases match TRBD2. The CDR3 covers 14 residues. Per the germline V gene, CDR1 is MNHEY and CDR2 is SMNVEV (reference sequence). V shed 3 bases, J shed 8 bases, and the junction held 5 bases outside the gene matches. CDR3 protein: CASSLGIAGDEQFF. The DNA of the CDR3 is TGTGCCAGCAGTTTGGGAATAGCGGGAGATGAGCAGTTCTTC.

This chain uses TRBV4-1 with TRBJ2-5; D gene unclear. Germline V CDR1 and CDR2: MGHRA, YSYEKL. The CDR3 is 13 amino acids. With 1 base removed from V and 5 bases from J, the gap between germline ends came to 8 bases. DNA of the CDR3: TGCGCCAGCAGCCAAGGGGCTAGGGAGACCCAGTACTTC. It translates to CASSQGARETQYF.

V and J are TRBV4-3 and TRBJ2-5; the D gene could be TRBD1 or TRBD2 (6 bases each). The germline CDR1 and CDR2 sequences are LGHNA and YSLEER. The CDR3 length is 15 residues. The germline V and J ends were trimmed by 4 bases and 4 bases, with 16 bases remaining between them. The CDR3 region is CASSRHGGQGETQYF. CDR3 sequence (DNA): TGCGCCAGCAGCCGCCACGGGGGCCAAGGAGAGACCCAGTACTTC.

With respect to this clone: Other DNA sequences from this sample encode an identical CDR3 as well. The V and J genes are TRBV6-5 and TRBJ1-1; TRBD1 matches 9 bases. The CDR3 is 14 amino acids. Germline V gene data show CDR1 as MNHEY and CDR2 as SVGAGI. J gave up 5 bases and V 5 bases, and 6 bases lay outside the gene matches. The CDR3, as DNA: TGTGCCAGCAGTACTACAGGGGGCCGTACTGAAGCTTTCTTT. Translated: CASSTTGGRTEAFF.

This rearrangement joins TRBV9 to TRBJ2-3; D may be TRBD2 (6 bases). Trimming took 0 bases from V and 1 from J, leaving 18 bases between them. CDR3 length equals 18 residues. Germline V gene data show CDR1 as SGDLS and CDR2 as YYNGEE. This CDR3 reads CASSVATGVPFGTDTQYF. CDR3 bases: TGTGCCAGCAGCGTAGCCACGGGAGTCCCTTTTGGCACAGATACGCAGTATTTT.

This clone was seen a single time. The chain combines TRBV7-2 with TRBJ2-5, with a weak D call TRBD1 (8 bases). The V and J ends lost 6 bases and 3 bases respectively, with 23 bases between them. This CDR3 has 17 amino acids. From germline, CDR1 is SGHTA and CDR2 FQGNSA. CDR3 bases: TGTGCCAGCAGGGGGCCCAGACAGGGGAGGGAGAAAGAGACCCAGTACTTC. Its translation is CASRGPRQGREKETQYF.

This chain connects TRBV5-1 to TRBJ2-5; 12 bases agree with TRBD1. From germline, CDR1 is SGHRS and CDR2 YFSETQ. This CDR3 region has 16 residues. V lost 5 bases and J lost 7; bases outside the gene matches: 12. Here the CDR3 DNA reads TGCGCCAGCAGTCCCACCGGGACAGGGGGCGATGGGACCCAGTACTTC. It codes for CASSPTGTGGDGTQYF.

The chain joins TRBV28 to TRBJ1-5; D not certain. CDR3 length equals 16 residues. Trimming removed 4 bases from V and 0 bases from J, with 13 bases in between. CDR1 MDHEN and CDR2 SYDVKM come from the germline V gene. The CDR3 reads CASSSGRTYSNQPQHF. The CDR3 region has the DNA TGTGCCAGCAGTTCCGGACGGACGTATAGCAATCAGCCCCAGCATTTT.

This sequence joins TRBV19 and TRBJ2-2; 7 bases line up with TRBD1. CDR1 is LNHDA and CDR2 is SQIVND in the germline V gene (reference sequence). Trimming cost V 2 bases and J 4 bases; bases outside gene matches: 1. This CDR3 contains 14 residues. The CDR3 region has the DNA TGTGCCAGTAGTATAAAGGGGGCCACCGGGGAGCTGTTTTTT. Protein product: CASSIKGATGELFF. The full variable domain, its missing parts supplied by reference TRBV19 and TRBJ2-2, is DGGITQSPKYLFRKEGQNVTLSCEQNLNHDAMYWYRQDPGQGLRLIYYSQIVNDFQKGDIAEGYSVSREKKESFPLTVTSAQKNPTAFYLCASSIKGATGELFFGEGSRLTVL.